The present entry profiles one T cell receptor (beta chain) with its context. The sample comes from a study of blood T cell repertoires in COVID-19. The protocol was immunoSEQ multiplex PCR, while the TCRdb copy is restricted to in-frame clones and leaves out a portion. The repertoire holds approximately 28,000 clones, with approximately 79% as singletons. The CDR3 length is 12 residues. Looked up from germline, CDR1 is SQVTM and CDR2 is ANQGSEA. Losses at the gene ends were 6 bases for V and 7 bases for J; bases not matched to a gene: 4. Sequencing input: peripheral blood. The rearrangement uses TRBV29-1 and TRBJ1-4; 8 positions match TRBD1. The sequence was collected from a boy between 2 and 10 years old with active or convalescent COVID-19. The CDR3 here is CSVGQGREKLFF. Written as DNA, the CDR3 is TGCAGCGTAGGACAGGGTCGTGAAAAACTGTTTTTT.